The 18 T cell receptor beta chains below come from one sample, sequenced in a study of T-cell memory formation after mild COVID-19. TCRdb called the 5' RACE reads again in MiXCR, with one record for every CDR3 protein. Of roughly 310,000 distinct CDR3 sequences listed, around a sixth are singletons. Sequencing input: PBMCs or a T cell subset sorted from them (not recorded which). The receptors here all came from a young man who had mild COVID-19 (a few samples of this study predate the infection). Cell type and time point are not known.

This sequence joins TRBV5-1 and TRBJ2-5; D may be TRBD1 or TRBD2 (5 bases each). CDR3 length: 14 amino acids. The V end was cut by 5 bases, the J end by 2 bases, with 13 bases between. Per germline, CDR1 SGHRS and CDR2 YFSETQ. CDR3 amino acids: CASRFGTSQETQYF. CDR3 nucleotide sequence: TGCGCCAGCAGGTTCGGGACCTCACAAGAGACCCAGTACTTC. The full variable domain, its missing parts supplied by reference TRBV5-1 and TRBJ2-5, is KAGVTQTPRYLIKTRGQQVTLSCSPISGHRSVSWYQQTPGQGLQFLFEYFSETQRNKGNFPGRFSGRQFSNSRSEMNVSTLELGDSALYLCASRFGTSQETQYFGPGTRLLVL.

There are a few counts of this clonotype. The chain links TRBV2 to TRBJ2-7, with 7 bases identical to TRBD1. V trimming: 6 bases; J trimming: 0 bases; junction bases outside the gene matches: 11. The CDR3 is made up of 16 amino acids. In germline, CDR1 is SNHLY, CDR2 FYNNEI. CDR3 sequence: CASSSLKDRPSYEQYF. The CDR3, as DNA: TGTGCCAGCAGCTCGCTTAAGGACAGGCCCTCCTACGAGCAGTACTTC.

The rearrangement joins TRBV6-6 to TRBJ2-3; the D is unclear. The ends were cut back, 1 base at V and 0 bases at J, with 11 bases in the middle. Germline CDR1 is MNHNY and CDR2 is SVGAGI (reference sequence). This CDR3 contains 16 residues. The CDR3 is CASSYFSLPSTDTQYF. The CDR3 DNA reads as TGTGCCAGCAGTTACTTCTCTTTACCTAGCACAGATACGCAGTATTTT.

This clonotype showed up just a few times. The rearrangement links TRBV4-3 to TRBJ1-4, with unresolved D. V was shortened by 3 bases and J by 0 bases, with 8 bases between the two germline ends. The germline V gene has CDR1 LGHNA and CDR2 YSLEER. The CDR3 runs to 15 residues. This CDR3 is CASSQQVATNEKLFF. In DNA, the CDR3 is TGCGCCAGCAGCCAGCAGGTTGCAACTAATGAAAAACTGTTTTTT.

The CDR3 DNA follows: TGTGCCAGCAGCCCCGTCGGGAGGGAGGGTGTCAACATTCAGTACTTC. Translating gives CASSPVGREGVNIQYF. The chain joins TRBV7-9 to TRBJ2-4; 8 bases align to TRBD2. Germline V lookup: CDR1 SEHNR, CDR2 FQNEAQ (reference sequence). This CDR3 contains 16 residues. V dropped 5 bases and J dropped 7; count of bases not matched to a gene: 13. Full variable domain (outside the CDR3, taken from reference TRBV7-9 and TRBJ2-4): DTGVSQNPRHKITKRGQNVTFRCDPISEHNRLYWYRQTLGQGPEFLTYFQNEAQLEKSRLLSDRFSAERPKGSFSTLEIQRTEQGDSAMYLCASSPVGREGVNIQYFGAGTRLSVL.

This clonotype was recorded many times. V is TRBV7-9 and J is TRBJ2-5, with TRBD2 matching 11 bases. Germline CDR1 and CDR2: SEHNR and FQNEAQ (reference sequence). The CDR3 covers 15 residues. The J segment lost 5 bases and the V segment lost 2 bases, leaving 4 bases of the junction unmatched. The CDR3 loop reads CASSLLAGGPETQYF. CDR3 DNA: TGTGCCAGCAGCTTATTAGCGGGGGGGCCGGAGACCCAGTACTTC.

DNA of the CDR3: TGTGCCAGCTCACCCGGGACTCACGGGGACTATGGCTACACCTTC. Translating gives CASSPGTHGDYGYTF. This chain uses TRBV18 with TRBJ1-2, with a weak D call TRBD1 (5 bases). Between the trimmed V and J ends, which lost 3 bases and 3 bases, there was a span of 14 bases. Germline CDR1 KGHSH, CDR2 LQKENI. The CDR3 is made up of 15 amino acids.

This clonotype was counted only a few times. The chain uses TRBV4-1 and TRBJ2-2; 9 bases map to TRBD2. The CDR3 is made up of 17 amino acids. V trimming: 1 base; J trimming: 5 bases; junction bases outside the gene matches: 8. Per germline, CDR1 MGHRA and CDR2 YSYEKL. This CDR3 reads CASSQVKEAGGTGELFF. The CDR3 coding sequence is TGCGCCAGCAGCCAAGTTAAGGAGGCGGGGGGGACCGGGGAGCTGTTTTTT.

This clonotype appeared a few times. The V and J genes are TRBV5-3 and TRBJ2-7; 7 bases are shared with TRBD2. TRBV5-3 is marked as an open reading frame, function uncertain. The trim removed 0 bases at V and 2 bases at J, leaving 5 bases unmatched. The CDR3 runs to 15 residues. The CDR3 region is CARSLASAGAYEQYF. In DNA form, the CDR3 reads TGTGCCAGAAGCTTGGCATCGGCGGGGGCCTACGAGCAGTACTTC.

In its sample, this clonotype was seen a few times. This rearrangement joins TRBV10-3 to TRBJ2-1; perhaps TRBD1 as D (5 bases). Germline V lookup: CDR1 ENHRY, CDR2 SYGVKD. V was pared by 0 bases and J by 8 bases, with 8 bases between. The CDR3 totals 13 residues. The CDR3 loop reads CAISESDSDEQFF. The CDR3 DNA reads as TGTGCCATCAGTGAGTCAGACAGCGATGAGCAGTTCTTC.

The table lists this clonotype with many counts. This chain connects TRBV12-3 or TRBV12-4 to TRBJ2-3; 9 nucleotides agree with TRBD2. V dropped 7 bases and J dropped 6; count of bases not matched to a gene: 14. This CDR3 has 16 residues. The CDR3 loop reads CASNIPLAGAGDTQYF. CDR3 DNA sequence: TGTGCCAGCAACATCCCCTTAGCGGGGGCGGGGGATACGCAGTATTTT.

The chain carries TRBV5-1 and TRBJ2-3; 11 bases align to TRBD2. The CDR3 loop spans 17 amino acids. V lost 1 base and J lost 0; bases outside the gene matches: 4. Germline lookup yields CDR1 SGHRS and CDR2 YFSETQ. CDR3 amino acids: CASSLMLAGGSTDTQYF. CDR3 nucleotide sequence: TGCGCCAGCAGCTTGATGCTAGCGGGGGGAAGCACAGATACGCAGTATTTT.

The chain carries TRBV12-3 or TRBV12-4 and TRBJ1-2, with 7 positions matching TRBD1. Trimming took 2 bases from V and 13 from J; bases not matched to a gene: 7. The CDR3 sequence is 12 residues long. CDR3 bases: TGTGCCAGCAGTTTACAGGCAGGGGGATGCACCTTC. Translation gives CASSLQAGGCTF.

This clonotype showed up many times. The rearrangement joins TRBV7-9 to TRBJ2-5, with 9 bases identical to TRBD1. Losses at the gene ends were 3 bases for V and 5 bases for J; bases not matched to a gene: 10. CDR3 size: 16 residues. The germline CDR1 and CDR2 sequences are SEHNR and FQNEAQ (reference sequence). As DNA, the CDR3 is TGTGCCAGCAGCTTGCTACCGGGACAGGGAGGGGAGACCCAGTACTTC. Its protein product is CASSLLPGQGGETQYF.

This chain links TRBV18 with TRBJ1-1; TRBD1 matches 7 bases. CDR1 KGHSH and CDR2 LQKENI come from the germline V gene. This CDR3 is built from 16 residues. Germline trimming cut 6 bases from V and 2 bases from J; bases unmatched to any gene: 12. The CDR3 bases are TGTGCCAGCTCCACCGCACAGGGGTCGCGAAACACTGAAGCTTTCTTT. This sequence encodes CASSTAQGSRNTEAFF.

This clonotype has a handful of counts. This chain connects TRBV12-3 or TRBV12-4 to TRBJ2-5; a weak D match, TRBD1 (6 bases). Trimming shortened V by 7 bases and J by 5 bases, and 11 bases separated the two germline ends. The CDR3 has 12 residues. CDR3 protein: CASNRVGETQYF. The CDR3 DNA follows: TGTGCCAGCAACAGGGTGGGGGAGACCCAGTACTTC.

The V gene is TRBV11-2, the J gene TRBJ2-3; TRBD2 agrees at 8 bases. This CDR3 has 14 amino acids. The V gene end was trimmed by 4 bases and the J gene end by 2 bases; junction bases not matched to a gene: 2. The germline V gene encodes CDR1 SGHAT and CDR2 FQNNGV. CDR3 nucleotides: TGTGCCAGCAGCTATAGCGGGGCCACAGATACGCAGTATTTT. Protein: CASSYSGATDTQYF. Together with reference TRBV11-2 and TRBJ2-3, the CDR3 gives the full variable domain: EAGVAQSPRYKIIEKRQSVAFWCNPISGHATLYWYQQILGQGPKLLIQFQNNGVVDDSQLPKDRFSAERLKGVDSTLKIQPAKLEDSAVYLCASSYSGATDTQYFGPGTRLTVL.

The V gene is TRBV4-3, the J gene TRBJ2-5; D gene ambiguous. Trimming took 2 bases from V and 0 from J, leaving 10 bases between them. Germline-derived CDR1 and CDR2 are LGHNA and YSLEER. This CDR3 is built from 15 residues. The CDR3 protein is CASSQSMGYQETQYF. The CDR3 nucleotides are TGCGCCAGCAGCCAATCAATGGGATACCAAGAGACCCAGTACTTC.